A single sample gave rise to the 17 T cell receptor beta chains below, sequenced in a study of T cell responses to AZD1222 COVID-19 vaccine. The protocol was immunoSEQ multiplex PCR, while the TCRdb copy is restricted to in-frame clones and leaves out a portion. The table lists about 130,000 clones, 93% of them singletons. The source material was peripheral blood, sampled on day 0 of AZD1222 vaccination. The receptors come from an adult in good health.

CDR3 sequence reads: CASSRTYREENIQYF. DNA of the CDR3: TGTGCCAGCAGTCGTACCTACAGGGAGGAAAACATTCAGTACTTC. The chain couples TRBV11-2 to TRBJ2-4; D possibly uses TRBD1 or TRBD2 (6 bases each). V lost 6 bases to trimming and J lost 5 bases, with 17 bases between them. The CDR3 has 15 residues. The germline CDR1 and CDR2 sequences are SGHAT and FQNNGV.

This chain joins TRBV10-3 and TRBJ2-5; the match to TRBD2 covers 13 bases. Germline CDR1 is ENHRY and CDR2 is SYGVKD. This CDR3 comprises 16 residues. Trimming at V came to 3 bases and at J to 5 bases, leaving 6 bases not matched to a gene. The CDR3 region is CAISDGLAGVGETQYF. CDR3 sequence (DNA): TGTGCCATCAGTGACGGACTAGCGGGGGTGGGGGAGACCCAGTACTTC.

This chain links TRBV6-5 with TRBJ1-1; maybe TRBD1 (6 bases). The V gene lost 0 bases and the J gene lost 4 bases, with 9 bases spanning the gap. CDR1 and CDR2 from the germline V gene are MNHEY and SVGAGI. The CDR3 extends over 14 amino acids. Here the CDR3 DNA reads TGTGCCAGCAGTTACTCGGGGGGCGGCACTGAAGCTTTCTTT. It specifies CASSYSGGGTEAFF.

The gene calls are TRBV19 and TRBJ2-2; 10 bases are shared with TRBD2. Germline CDR1 reads LNHDA; CDR2 reads SQIVND (reference sequence). The V and J ends lost 5 bases and 7 bases, in that order; junction bases with no gene match: 10. The CDR3 consists of 16 residues. CDR3 residues: CASSSYLGTSVGELFF. DNA for the CDR3: TGTGCCAGTAGTTCCTACCTGGGGACTAGCGTCGGGGAGCTGTTTTTT.

The chain links TRBV6-6 to TRBJ1-5; no clear D gene. This CDR3 has 14 amino acids. Deletions cut 2 bases from V and 3 bases from J, with 8 bases between. Per the germline V gene, CDR1 is MNHNY and CDR2 is SVGAGI (reference sequence). The CDR3 protein is CASSYGVDNQPQHF. The DNA of the CDR3 is TGTGCCAGCAGTTACGGGGTGGACAATCAGCCCCAGCATTTT.

This chain links TRBV5-1 with TRBJ1-2; 12 bases map to TRBD1. CDR3 size: 16 residues. With 4 bases clipped from V and 2 bases from J, the junction kept 6 bases outside the gene matches. Germline V CDR1 and CDR2: SGHRS, YFSETQ. For the CDR3, the DNA is TGCGCCAGCAGCGTATCCGGGACAGGGGGCAACTATGGCTACACCTTC. It codes for CASSVSGTGGNYGYTF. The full variable domain, its missing parts supplied by reference TRBV5-1 and TRBJ1-2, is KAGVTQTPRYLIKTRGQQVTLSCSPISGHRSVSWYQQTPGQGLQFLFEYFSETQRNKGNFPGRFSGRQFSNSRSEMNVSTLELGDSALYLCASSVSGTGGNYGYTFGSGTRLTVV.

V is TRBV11-2 and J is TRBJ1-3, with unresolved D. Germline CDR1 is SGHAT and CDR2 is FQNNGV. With 2 bases removed from V and 3 bases from J, the gap between germline ends came to 8 bases. The CDR3 spans 14 residues. Here the CDR3 reads CASSLLGVGNTIYF. In DNA, the CDR3 is TGTGCCAGCAGCTTACTCGGAGTTGGAAACACCATATATTTT.

The DNA for the CDR3 is TGTGCCAGCAGCCCCAGTGGGGGGGAAGCTTTCTTT. It specifies CASSPSGGEAFF. This chain uses TRBV11-3 with TRBJ1-1; a possible D gene is TRBD1 (5 bases). Germline CDR1 is SGHNT and CDR2 is YENEEA. Between the trimmed V and J ends, which lost 5 bases and 8 bases, there was a span of 12 bases. The CDR3 runs 12 residues. Supplemented by reference TRBV11-3 and TRBJ1-1, the full variable domain reads EAGVVQSPRYKIIEKKQPVAFWCNPISGHNTLYWYLQNLGQGPELLIRYENEEAVDDSQLPKDRFSAERLKGVDSTLKIQPAELGDSAVYLCASSPSGGEAFFGQGTRLTVV.

The chain is built from TRBV3-1 (or the pseudogene TRBV3-2) and TRBJ2-3; 10 bases agree with TRBD2. The CDR3 runs to 14 residues. Germline V gives CDR1 LGHDT, CDR2 YNNKEL (reference sequence). With 4 bases clipped from V and 7 bases from J, the junction kept 5 bases outside the gene matches. The DNA for the CDR3 is TGTGCCAGCAGCCGGCTAGCGGGGGCCCATACGCAGTATTTT. Protein: CASSRLAGAHTQYF.

The CDR3 is CASSPLASGGSKWGQETQYF. The DNA for the CDR3 is TGTGCCAGCTCACCACTCGCTAGCGGGGGGTCCAAGTGGGGACAAGAGACCCAGTACTTC. The rearrangement joins TRBV18 to TRBJ2-5; TRBD2 agrees at 11 bases. Trimming took 1 base from V and 2 from J; bases not matched to a gene: 15. Germline CDR1 is KGHSH and CDR2 is LQKENI. The CDR3 totals 20 residues.

The chain carries TRBV6-1 and TRBJ1-5; no definite D call. Germline V gene lookup returns CDR1 MNHNS and CDR2 SASEGT. There are 15 residues in the CDR3. Deletions cut 2 bases from V and 3 bases from J, with 11 bases between. CDR3 in amino acids: CASSEIFTFNQPQHF. Written as DNA, the CDR3 is TGTGCCAGCAGTGAAATTTTCACTTTCAATCAGCCCCAGCATTTT.

CDR3 bases: TGTGCCATCAGTGAGTCTCTAGGGGGCTACACCTTC. Its translation is CAISESLGGYTF. The genes are TRBV10-3 and TRBJ1-2; no reliable D call. Germline V gene data show CDR1 as ENHRY and CDR2 as SYGVKD. The CDR3 covers 12 residues. Trimming shortened V by 0 bases and J by 8 bases, and 7 bases separated the two germline ends.

The gene calls are TRBV18 and TRBJ2-7, with 8 bases lining up with TRBD2. Germline CDR1 is KGHSH and CDR2 is LQKENI. With 0 bases clipped from V and 3 bases from J, the junction kept 1 base outside the gene matches. The CDR3 runs 14 residues. CDR3 loop: CASSPPRGGYEQYF. The CDR3 nucleotides are TGTGCCAGCTCACCACCACGGGGGGGCTACGAGCAGTACTTC.

This clone was recorded once. The rearrangement links TRBV27 to TRBJ1-4; TRBD1 aligns across 10 bases. The junction had 5 bases not matched to a gene; V was cut back by 4 bases and J by 3 bases. The CDR3 is 16 residues long. Per the germline V gene, CDR1 is MNHEY and CDR2 is SMNVEV (reference sequence). The CDR3 loop reads CASSSRDRGSNEKLFF. CDR3 nucleotide sequence: TGTGCCAGCAGTTCCCGGGACAGGGGTTCTAATGAAAAACTGTTTTTT.

V is TRBV6-6 and J is TRBJ1-1; the D gene is possibly TRBD1 (6 bases). The ends were cut back, 2 bases at V and 8 bases at J, with 12 bases in the middle. This CDR3 has 13 amino acids. Germline V gene lookup returns CDR1 MNHNY and CDR2 SVGAGI (reference sequence). The CDR3 reads CASSYPGATEAFF. CDR3 sequence (DNA): TGTGCCAGCAGTTACCCGGGGGCCACGGAAGCTTTCTTT.

The V and J genes are TRBV3-1 (or the pseudogene TRBV3-2) and TRBJ2-7; 8 bases are a match to TRBD1. Germline V CDR1 and CDR2: LGHDT, YNNKEL (reference sequence). CDR3 size: 16 residues. Losses at the gene ends were 4 bases for V and 2 bases for J; bases not matched to a gene: 10. CDR3 DNA: TGTGCCAGCAGCCCGTATGGGGGACAGGCGCCCTACGAGCAGTACTTC. It encodes CASSPYGGQAPYEQYF.

The chain joins TRBV7-2 to TRBJ2-5, with D maybe TRBD1 (5 bases). This CDR3 region has 14 residues. CDR1 and CDR2 (germline): SGHTA, FQGNSA. The V end lost 5 bases, the J end lost 2 bases, and 12 bases lay between the germline ends. CDR3 loop: CASSPYRWQETQYF. The CDR3 DNA reads as TGTGCCAGCAGCCCTTACAGGTGGCAAGAGACCCAGTACTTC.